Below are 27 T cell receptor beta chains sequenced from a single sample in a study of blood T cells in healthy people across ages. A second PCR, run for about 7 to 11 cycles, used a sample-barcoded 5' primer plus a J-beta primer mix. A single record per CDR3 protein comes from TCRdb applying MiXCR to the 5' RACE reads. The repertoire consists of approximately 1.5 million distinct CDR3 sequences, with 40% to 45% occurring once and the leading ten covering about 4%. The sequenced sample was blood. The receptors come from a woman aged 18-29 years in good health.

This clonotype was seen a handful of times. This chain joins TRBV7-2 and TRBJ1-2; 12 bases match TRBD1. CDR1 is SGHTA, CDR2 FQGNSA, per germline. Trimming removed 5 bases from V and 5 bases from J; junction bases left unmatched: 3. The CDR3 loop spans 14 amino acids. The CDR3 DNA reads TGTGCCAGCAGCATGGGACAGGGGGCGTATGGCTACACCTTC. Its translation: CASSMGQGAYGYTF.

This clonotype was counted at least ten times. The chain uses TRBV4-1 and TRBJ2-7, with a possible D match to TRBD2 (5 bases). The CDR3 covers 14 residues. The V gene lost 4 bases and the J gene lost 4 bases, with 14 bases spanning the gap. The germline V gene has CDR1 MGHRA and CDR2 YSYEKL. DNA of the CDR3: TGCGCCAGCAGCCGAGCGGCAGGTTCTTACGAGCAGTACTTC. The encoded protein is CASSRAAGSYEQYF.

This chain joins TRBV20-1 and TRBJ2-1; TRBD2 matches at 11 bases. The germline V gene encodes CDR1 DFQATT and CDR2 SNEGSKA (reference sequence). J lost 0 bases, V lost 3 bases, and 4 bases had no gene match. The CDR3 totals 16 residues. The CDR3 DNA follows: TGCAGTGCTAGTAGCCTAGCGGGAGGCTCCTACAATGAGCAGTTCTTC. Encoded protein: CSASSLAGGSYNEQFF.

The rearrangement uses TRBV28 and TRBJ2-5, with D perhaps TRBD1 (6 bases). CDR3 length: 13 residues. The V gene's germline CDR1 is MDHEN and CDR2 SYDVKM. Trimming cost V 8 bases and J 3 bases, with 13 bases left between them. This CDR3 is CASLDSLKETQYF. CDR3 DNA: TGTGCCAGCCTGGACAGCCTAAAAGAGACCCAGTACTTC.

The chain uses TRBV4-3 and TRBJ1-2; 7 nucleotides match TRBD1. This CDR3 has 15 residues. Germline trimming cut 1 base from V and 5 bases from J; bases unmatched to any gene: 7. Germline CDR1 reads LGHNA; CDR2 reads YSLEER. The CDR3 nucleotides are TGCGCCAGCAGCCAAGCTACAGGGGTGACATATGGCTACACCTTC. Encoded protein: CASSQATGVTYGYTF.

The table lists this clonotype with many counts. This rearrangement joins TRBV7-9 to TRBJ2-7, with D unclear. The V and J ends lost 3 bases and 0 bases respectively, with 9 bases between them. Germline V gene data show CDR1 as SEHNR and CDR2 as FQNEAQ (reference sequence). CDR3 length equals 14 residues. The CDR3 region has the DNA TGTGCCAGCAGCTTCACCCATGTCTCCTACGAGCAGTACTTC. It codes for CASSFTHVSYEQYF.

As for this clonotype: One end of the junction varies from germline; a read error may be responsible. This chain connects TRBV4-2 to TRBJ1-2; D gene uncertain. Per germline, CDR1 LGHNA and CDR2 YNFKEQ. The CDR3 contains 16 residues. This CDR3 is CAGSQGGGQEDYGYTF. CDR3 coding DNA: TGTGCCGGCAGCCAAGGAGGAGGTCAGGAGGACTATGGCTACACCTTC.

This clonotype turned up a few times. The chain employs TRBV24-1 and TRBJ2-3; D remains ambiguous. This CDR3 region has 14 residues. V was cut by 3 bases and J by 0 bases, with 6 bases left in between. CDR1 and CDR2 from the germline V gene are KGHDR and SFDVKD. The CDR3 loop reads CATSDADSTDTQYF. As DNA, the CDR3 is TGTGCCACCAGTGATGCGGACAGCACAGATACGCAGTATTTT.

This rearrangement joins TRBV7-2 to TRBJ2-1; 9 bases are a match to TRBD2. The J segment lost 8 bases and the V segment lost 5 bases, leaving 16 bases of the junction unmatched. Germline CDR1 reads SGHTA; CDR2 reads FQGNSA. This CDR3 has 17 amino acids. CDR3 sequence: CASSLLRIAGEFDEQFF. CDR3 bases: TGTGCCAGCAGCCTCCTTCGCATAGCGGGAGAGTTCGATGAGCAGTTCTTC.

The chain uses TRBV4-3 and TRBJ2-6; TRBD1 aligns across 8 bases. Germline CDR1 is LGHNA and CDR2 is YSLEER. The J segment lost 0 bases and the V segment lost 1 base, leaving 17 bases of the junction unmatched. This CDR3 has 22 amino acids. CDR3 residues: CASSQGPGGALSSSSGANVLTF. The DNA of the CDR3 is TGCGCCAGCAGCCAAGGTCCAGGGGGCGCGTTAAGTTCCAGCTCTGGGGCCAACGTCCTGACTTTC.

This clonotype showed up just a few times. The CDR3 DNA reads as TGCGCCAGCAGCCTAAACAGGGGCACCAGGGACACCTTC. Its protein is CASSLNRGTRDTF. This rearrangement joins TRBV4-3 to TRBJ1-2; 7 bases map to TRBD1. The CDR3 loop spans 13 amino acids. The V gene end was trimmed by 4 bases and the J gene end by 12 bases; junction bases not matched to a gene: 11. Germline V lookup: CDR1 LGHNA, CDR2 YSLEER.

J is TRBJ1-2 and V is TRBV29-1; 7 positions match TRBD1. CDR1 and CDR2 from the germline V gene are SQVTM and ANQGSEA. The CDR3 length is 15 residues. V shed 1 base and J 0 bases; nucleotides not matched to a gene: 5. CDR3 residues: CSVEARQGANYGYTF. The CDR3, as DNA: TGCAGCGTTGAAGCCCGACAGGGAGCTAACTATGGCTACACCTTC.

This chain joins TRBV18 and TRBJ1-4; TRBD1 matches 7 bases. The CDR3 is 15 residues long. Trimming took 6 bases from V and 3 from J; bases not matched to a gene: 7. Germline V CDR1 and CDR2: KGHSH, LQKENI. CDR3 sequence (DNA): TGTGCCAGCTCCCTCGGACAGGCCGCTAATGAAAAACTGTTTTTT. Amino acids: CASSLGQAANEKLFF. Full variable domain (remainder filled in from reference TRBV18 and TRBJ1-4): NAGVMQNPRHLVRRRGQEARLRCSPMKGHSHVYWYRQLPEEGLKFMVYLQKENIIDESGMPKERFSAEFPKEGPSILRIQQVVRGDSAAYFCASSLGQAANEKLFFGSGTQLSVL.

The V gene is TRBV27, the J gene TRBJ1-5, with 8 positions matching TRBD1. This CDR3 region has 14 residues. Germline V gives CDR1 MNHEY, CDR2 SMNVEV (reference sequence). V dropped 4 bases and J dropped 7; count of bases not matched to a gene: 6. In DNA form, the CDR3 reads TGTGCCAGCAGTTCCGGACAGGGCTGGCAGCCCCAGCATTTT. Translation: CASSSGQGWQPQHF.

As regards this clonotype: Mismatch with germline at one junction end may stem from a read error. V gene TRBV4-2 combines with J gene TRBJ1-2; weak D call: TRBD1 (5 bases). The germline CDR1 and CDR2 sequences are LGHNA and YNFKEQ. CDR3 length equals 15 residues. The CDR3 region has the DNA TGTGCCAGCAGCCAGGTCCAAATCAGGGACTATGACTACACCTTC. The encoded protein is CASSQVQIRDYDYTF.

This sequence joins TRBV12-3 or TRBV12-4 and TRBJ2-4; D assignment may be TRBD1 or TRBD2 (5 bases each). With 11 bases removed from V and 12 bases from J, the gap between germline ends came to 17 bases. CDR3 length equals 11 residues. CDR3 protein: CAAAGAVAQYF. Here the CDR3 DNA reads TGTGCCGCCGCCGGGGCAGTCGCTCAGTACTTC.

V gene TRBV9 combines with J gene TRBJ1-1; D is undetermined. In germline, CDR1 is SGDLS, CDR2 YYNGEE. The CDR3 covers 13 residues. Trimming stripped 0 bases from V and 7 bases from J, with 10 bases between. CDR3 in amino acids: CASSVDPISEAFF. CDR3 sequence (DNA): TGTGCCAGCAGCGTAGATCCGATTAGTGAAGCTTTCTTT.

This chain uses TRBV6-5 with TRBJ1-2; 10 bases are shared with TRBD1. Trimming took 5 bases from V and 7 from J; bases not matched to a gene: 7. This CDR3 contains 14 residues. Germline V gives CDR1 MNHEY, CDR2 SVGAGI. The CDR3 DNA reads TGTGCCAGCAGTAGGATGGGACAGGGGTCTGGCTACACCTTC. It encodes CASSRMGQGSGYTF.

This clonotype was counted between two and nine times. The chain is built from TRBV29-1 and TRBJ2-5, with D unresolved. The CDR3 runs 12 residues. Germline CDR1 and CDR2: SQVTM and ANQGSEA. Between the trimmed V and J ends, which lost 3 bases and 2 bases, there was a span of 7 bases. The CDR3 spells CSVEVTQETQYF. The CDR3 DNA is TGCAGCGTTGAGGTCACTCAAGAGACCCAGTACTTC.

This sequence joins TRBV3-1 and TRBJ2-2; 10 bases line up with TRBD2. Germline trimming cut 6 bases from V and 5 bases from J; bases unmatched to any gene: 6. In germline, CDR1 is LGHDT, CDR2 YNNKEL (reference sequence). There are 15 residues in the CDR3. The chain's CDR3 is CASRPPGLATGELFF. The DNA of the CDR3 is TGTGCCAGCAGACCTCCGGGACTAGCGACCGGGGAGCTGTTTTTT. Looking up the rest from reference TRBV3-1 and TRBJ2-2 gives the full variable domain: DTAVSQTPKYLVTQMGNDKSIKCEQNLGHDTMYWYKQDSKKFLKIMFSYNNKELIINETVPNRFSPKSPDKAHLNLHINSLELGDSAVYFCASRPPGLATGELFFGEGSRLTVL.

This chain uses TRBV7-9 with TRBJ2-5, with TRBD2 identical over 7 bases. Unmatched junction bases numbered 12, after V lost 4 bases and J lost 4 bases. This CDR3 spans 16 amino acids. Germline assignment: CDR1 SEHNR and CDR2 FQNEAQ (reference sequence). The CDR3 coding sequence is TGTGCCAGCAGCTCATATATTGGCGGGAGTAGAGAGACCCAGTACTTC. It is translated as CASSSYIGGSRETQYF.

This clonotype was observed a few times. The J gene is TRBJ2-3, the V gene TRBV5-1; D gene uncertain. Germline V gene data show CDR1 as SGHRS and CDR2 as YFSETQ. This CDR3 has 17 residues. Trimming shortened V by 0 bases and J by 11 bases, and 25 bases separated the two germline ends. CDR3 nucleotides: TGCGCCAGCAGCTTGGCAAGGATAACCCATGTCCTGGGTGGGCAGTATTTT. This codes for CASSLARITHVLGGQYF.

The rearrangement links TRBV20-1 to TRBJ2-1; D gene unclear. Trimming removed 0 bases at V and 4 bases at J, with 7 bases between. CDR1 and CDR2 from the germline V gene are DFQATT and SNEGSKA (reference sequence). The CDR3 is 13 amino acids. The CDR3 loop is CSAREGIYNEQFF. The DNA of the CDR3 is TGCAGTGCTAGAGAAGGGATATACAATGAGCAGTTCTTC.

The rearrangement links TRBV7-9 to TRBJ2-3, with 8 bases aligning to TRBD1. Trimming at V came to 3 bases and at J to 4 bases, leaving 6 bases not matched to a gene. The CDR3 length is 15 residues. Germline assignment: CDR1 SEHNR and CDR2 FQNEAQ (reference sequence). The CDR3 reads CASSFRRGRADTQYF. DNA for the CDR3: TGTGCCAGCAGCTTCCGCAGGGGGCGCGCAGATACGCAGTATTTT.

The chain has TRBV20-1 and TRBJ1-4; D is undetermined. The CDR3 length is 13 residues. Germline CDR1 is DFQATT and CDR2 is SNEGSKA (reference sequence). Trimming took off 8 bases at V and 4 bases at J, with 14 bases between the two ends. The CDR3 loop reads CSCLPTINEKLFF. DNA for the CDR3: TGCAGTTGCCTACCGACCATTAATGAAAAACTGTTTTTT.

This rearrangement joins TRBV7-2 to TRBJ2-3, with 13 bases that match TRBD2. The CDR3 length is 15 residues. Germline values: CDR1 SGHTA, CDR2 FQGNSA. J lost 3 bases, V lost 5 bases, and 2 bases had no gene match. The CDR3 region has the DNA TGTGCCAGCAGCGGGACTAGCGGGAAGACAGATACGCAGTATTTT. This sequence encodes CASSGTSGKTDTQYF.

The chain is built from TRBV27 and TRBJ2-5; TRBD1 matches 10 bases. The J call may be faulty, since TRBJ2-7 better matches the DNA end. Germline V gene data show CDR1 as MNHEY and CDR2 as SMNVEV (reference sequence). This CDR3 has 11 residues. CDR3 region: CATTGGHEQYF. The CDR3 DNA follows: TGTGCCACGACAGGGGGCCACGAGCAGTACTTC.